Here is one TCR beta chain with its context. Its antigen is as yet unknown. The data are from a study of identical twins. Study conclusions and caveats: Recombination models fit unrelated individuals' TCR alpha sharing but underestimated twins'.

Every donor was a healthy Caucasian. Germline CDR1 is SGDLS and CDR2 is YYNGEE. The CDR3 is 12 residues long. The ends were cut back, 3 bases at V and 4 bases at J, with 6 bases in the middle. TCRdb re-analysed the 5' RACE reads in MiXCR, keeping a single row per CDR3 protein. The sample consists of hundreds of thousands of distinct CDR3 sequences, approximately 25% of them appearing once. These data were also filed under a second study, of T cells expressing NK-cell markers. That work contributes: The authors restricted sorting to alpha-beta TCR T cells with an anti-gamma-delta TCR antibody in several experiments. In five to seven donors, dominant CD3+CD56+NKG2C+ clonotypes ranked among the top 10 CD8+ clonotypes.

Input material: CD4+ T cells sorted from blood. The receptor's source is a woman younger than 30 in good health. J is TRBJ2-3 and V is TRBV9; D remains unclear. As DNA, the CDR3 is TGTGCCAGCAGCGGATCGGCAGATACGCAGTATTTT. Translation: CASSGSADTQYF.